Below, 14 T cell receptor beta chains from the same sample are listed, as sequenced in a study of vaccination effects on CD4 cells after COVID-19. Antigen-specific CD4+ T cells expanded by the ViraFEST assay with viral peptide pools were then sequenced. Subsequent to a culture period of 10 days, CD4+ T cells were isolated. A PCR test confirmed that the person had SARS-CoV-2 infection between March and December 2020. The repertoire was sequenced with immunoSEQ multiplex PCR; TCRdb's copy has only in-frame clones and lacks some. Of roughly 25,000 clones in the sample, 65% to 85% were seen once. These receptors are not linked to any known antigen. Material: CD4+ T cells from PBMCs cultured with HCoV-NL63 spike peptides, obtained before COVID-19 vaccination. The receptor source for this set is a human donor who had a prior SARS-CoV-2 infection.

The V call is TRBV12-3 or TRBV12-4, the J call TRBJ1-1; 7 bases fit TRBD1. V was clipped by 1 base and J by 10 bases; unmatched bases: 6. The CDR3 contains 13 residues. The CDR3 sequence: CASSLGRRGRAFF. The CDR3 coding sequence is TGTGCCAGCAGTTTAGGGAGGAGGGGGCGAGCTTTCTTT.

The V and J genes are TRBV27 and TRBJ1-6; D is ambiguous. Germline CDR1 MNHEY, CDR2 SMNVEV (reference sequence). The V end was cut by 8 bases, the J end by 7 bases, with 12 bases between. The length of the CDR3 is 13 residues. CDR3 nucleotides: TGTGCCAGCGCCTCAGGTGGGAATTCACCCCTCCACTTT. Translated: CASASGGNSPLHF.

The rearrangement links TRBV30 to TRBJ1-1, with D possibly being TRBD1 (5 bases). Germline values: CDR1 GTSNPN, CDR2 SVGIG (reference sequence). Trimming left V 4 bases short and J 5 bases short, with 17 bases between. The CDR3 is 14 amino acids. The CDR3 region has the DNA TGTGCCTGGAATTTTGGGGGTGGGGGGACTGAAGCTTTCTTT. It yields the protein CAWNFGGGGTEAFF.

The V call is TRBV14, the J call TRBJ2-3; no clear D. The CDR3 length is 18 residues. The germline V gene has CDR1 SGHDN and CDR2 FVKESK. The V and J ends lost 0 bases and 2 bases respectively, with 18 bases between them. The DNA for the CDR3 is TGTGCCAGCAGCCAAGATTCGATTTTGTGGATTTACACAGATACGCAGTATTTT. Residues: CASSQDSILWIYTDTQYF.

The J gene is TRBJ1-1, the V gene TRBV18, with D tentatively TRBD1 (6 bases). CDR1 is KGHSH, CDR2 LQKENI, per germline. The CDR3 contains 13 residues. V was trimmed by 5 bases and J by 6 bases, leaving 13 bases between them. CDR3 residues: CASSGQRYAEAFF. In nucleotides, the CDR3 is TGTGCCAGCTCAGGACAGCGGTACGCTGAAGCTTTCTTT.

The CDR3 region is CATSRGGRGETQYF. As DNA, the CDR3 is TGTGCCACCAGCAGAGGGGGCAGAGGGGAGACCCAGTACTTC. The chain has TRBV15 and TRBJ2-5, with D perhaps assigned TRBD1 or TRBD2 (5 bases each). The CDR3 runs 14 residues. Germline CDR1 LNHNV, CDR2 YYDKDF (reference sequence). V was shortened by 1 base and J by 5 bases, with 11 bases between the two germline ends.

The genes are TRBV7-2 and TRBJ1-1; 9 bases match TRBD1. CDR1 and CDR2 (germline): SGHTA, FQGNSA. The trim removed 5 bases at V and 3 bases at J, leaving 4 bases unmatched. The CDR3 is made up of 14 amino acids. The CDR3 sequence is CASSTRTGDTEAFF. Written as DNA, the CDR3 is TGTGCCAGCAGCACCAGGACAGGGGACACTGAAGCTTTCTTT.

The V and J genes are TRBV11-1 and TRBJ2-1; 13 nucleotides align to TRBD2. J was trimmed by 14 bases and V by 4 bases; bases with no gene match: 5. The CDR3 covers 13 residues. Looked up from germline, CDR1 is SGHAT and CDR2 is FQDESV (reference sequence). CDR3 residues: CASSSGLAGKKFF. The CDR3 DNA reads as TGTGCCAGCAGCTCGGGACTAGCGGGGAAAAAGTTCTTC.

The rearrangement uses TRBV10-3 and TRBJ1-2; perhaps TRBD1 as D (6 bases). Deletions cut 5 bases from V and 5 bases from J, with 24 bases between. The CDR3 totals 17 residues. Germline assignment: CDR1 ENHRY and CDR2 SYGVKD. The CDR3 reads CAISKGVEPGQNYGYTF. In DNA form, the CDR3 reads TGTGCCATCAGTAAAGGGGTCGAGCCGGGACAAAATTATGGCTACACCTTC.

This chain uses TRBV29-1 with TRBJ2-5; the D is unclear. The CDR3 length is 15 residues. Trimming removed 0 bases at V and 5 bases at J, with 16 bases between. Germline V gives CDR1 SQVTM, CDR2 ANQGSEA. The CDR3 spells CSVEDPAFPRETQYF. CDR3 DNA sequence: TGCAGCGTTGAAGATCCGGCCTTCCCGAGGGAGACCCAGTACTTC.

The genes are TRBV6-5 and TRBJ2-7, with 7 bases identical to TRBD1. In germline, CDR1 is MNHEY, CDR2 SVGAGI. V was clipped by 9 bases and J by 1 base; unmatched bases: 6. The CDR3 has 13 residues. CDR3 coding DNA: TGTGCCAGTGTCGGGACAGCTTCCTACGAGCAGTACTTC. As protein: CASVGTASYEQYF.

The V gene is TRBV6-4, the J gene TRBJ1-1; D possibly corresponds to TRBD1 (5 bases). The V gene's germline CDR1 is MRHNA and CDR2 SNTAGT. The CDR3 consists of 14 residues. Trimming shortened V by 3 bases and J by 1 base, and 9 bases separated the two germline ends. The CDR3 spells CASSEGRGNTEAFF. The CDR3 region has the DNA TGTGCCAGCAGTGAGGGGAGGGGGAACACTGAAGCTTTCTTT.

The chain joins TRBV5-1 to TRBJ2-1, with TRBD1 as a possible D gene (5 bases). Trimming left V 4 bases short and J 8 bases short, with 16 bases between. This CDR3 comprises 14 residues. CDR1 and CDR2 from the germline V gene are SGHRS and YFSETQ. The CDR3 reads CASSRTTIGDEQFF. CDR3 coding DNA: TGCGCCAGCAGCAGGACAACTATTGGGGATGAGCAGTTCTTC.

The rearrangement links TRBV10-3 to TRBJ1-1, with D unresolved. V was shortened by 0 bases and J by 5 bases, with 13 bases between the two germline ends. This CDR3 spans 15 amino acids. Germline values: CDR1 ENHRY, CDR2 SYGVKD. CDR3 region: CAISESFVLGTEAFF. The CDR3, as DNA: TGTGCCATCAGTGAGTCGTTTGTACTGGGTACTGAAGCTTTCTTT.